This TCR beta chain is drawn from a study of shared clonotypes between healthy human individuals. Study observations and caveats: There were few donors, and this limited the genetic and exposure-history diversity represented.

Method: immunoSEQ multiplex PCR; TCRdb's copy keeps in-frame clones and lacks some. The sample carries millions of clones, approximately 92% recorded once. Germline assignment: CDR1 SGDLS and CDR2 YYNGEE. CDR3 length: 12 residues. Trimming shortened V by 0 bases and J by 8 bases, and 8 bases separated the two germline ends. About this clone itself: What it recognizes is unknown. Within the sample, other DNA sequences also encode this same CDR3.

The receptor was derived from a man between 18 and 29 years old in good health. The chain employs TRBV9 and TRBJ1-2; perhaps TRBD1 as D (6 bases). Material: naive CD4+ T cells sorted from blood. As to subset: CD45RA+ positively selected. CDR3 sequence (DNA): TGTGCCAGCAGCGTAGCGGGGGGCGGCTACACCTTC. This codes for CASSVAGGGYTF.